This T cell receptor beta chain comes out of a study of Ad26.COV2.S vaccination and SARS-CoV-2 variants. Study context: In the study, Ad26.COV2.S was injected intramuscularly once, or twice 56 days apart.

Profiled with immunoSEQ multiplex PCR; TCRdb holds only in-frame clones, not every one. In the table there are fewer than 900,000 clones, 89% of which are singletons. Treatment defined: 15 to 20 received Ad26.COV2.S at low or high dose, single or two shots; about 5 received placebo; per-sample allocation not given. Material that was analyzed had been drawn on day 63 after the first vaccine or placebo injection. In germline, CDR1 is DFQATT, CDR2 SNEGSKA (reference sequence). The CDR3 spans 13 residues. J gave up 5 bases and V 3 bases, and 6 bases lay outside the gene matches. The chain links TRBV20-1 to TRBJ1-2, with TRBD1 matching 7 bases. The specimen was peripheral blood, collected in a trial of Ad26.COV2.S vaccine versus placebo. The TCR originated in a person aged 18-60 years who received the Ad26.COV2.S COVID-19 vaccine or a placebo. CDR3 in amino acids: CSASARGGYGYTF. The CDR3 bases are TGCAGTGCTAGTGCCAGGGGGGGATATGGCTACACCTTC.